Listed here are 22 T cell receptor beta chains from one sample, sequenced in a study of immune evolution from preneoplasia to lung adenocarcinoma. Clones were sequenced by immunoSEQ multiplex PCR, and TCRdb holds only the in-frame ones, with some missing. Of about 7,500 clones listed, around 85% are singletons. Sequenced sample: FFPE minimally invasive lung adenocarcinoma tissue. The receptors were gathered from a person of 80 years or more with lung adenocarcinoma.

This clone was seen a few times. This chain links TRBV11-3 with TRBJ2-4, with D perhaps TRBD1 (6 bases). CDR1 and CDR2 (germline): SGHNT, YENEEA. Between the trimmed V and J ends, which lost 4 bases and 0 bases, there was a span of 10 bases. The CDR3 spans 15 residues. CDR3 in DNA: TGTGCCAGCAGCTCCGGACAGCTAGCCAAAAACATTCAGTACTTC. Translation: CASSSGQLAKNIQYF.

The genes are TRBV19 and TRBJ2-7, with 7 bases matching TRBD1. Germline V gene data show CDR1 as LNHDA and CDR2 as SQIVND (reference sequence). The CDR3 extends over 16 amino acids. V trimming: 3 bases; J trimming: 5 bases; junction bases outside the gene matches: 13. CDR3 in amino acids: CASSITGTASPNEQYF. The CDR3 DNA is TGTGCCAGTAGTATTACAGGGACAGCCTCTCCTAACGAGCAGTACTTC.

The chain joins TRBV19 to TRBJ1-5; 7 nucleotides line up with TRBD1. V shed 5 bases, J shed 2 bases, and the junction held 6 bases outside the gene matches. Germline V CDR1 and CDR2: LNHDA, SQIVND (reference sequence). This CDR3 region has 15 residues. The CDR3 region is CASSVDRVGNQPQHF. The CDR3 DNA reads TGTGCCAGTAGTGTCGACAGGGTGGGCAATCAGCCCCAGCATTTT.

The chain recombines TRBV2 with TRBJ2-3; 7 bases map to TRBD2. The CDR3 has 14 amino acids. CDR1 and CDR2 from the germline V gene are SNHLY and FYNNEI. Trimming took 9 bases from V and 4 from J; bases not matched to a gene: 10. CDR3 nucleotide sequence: TGTGCCAGGTTGTCAAAGAGCGGGGCAGATACGCAGTATTTT. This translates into CARLSKSGADTQYF. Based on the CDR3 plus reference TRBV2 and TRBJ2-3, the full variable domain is EPEVTQTPSHQVTQMGQEVILRCVPISNHLYFYWYRQILGQKVEFLVSFYNNEISEKSEIFDDQFSVERPDGSNFTLKIRSTKLEDSAMYFCARLSKSGADTQYFGPGTRLTVL.

CDR3: CASSEARRYEQPQHF. DNA for the CDR3: TGTGCCAGCAGTGAAGCAAGGAGGTATGAACAGCCCCAGCATTTT. The chain uses TRBV2 and TRBJ1-5; D remains ambiguous. V gave up 0 bases and J gave up 7 bases, with 13 bases separating them. Germline CDR1 is SNHLY and CDR2 is FYNNEI. This CDR3 contains 15 residues.

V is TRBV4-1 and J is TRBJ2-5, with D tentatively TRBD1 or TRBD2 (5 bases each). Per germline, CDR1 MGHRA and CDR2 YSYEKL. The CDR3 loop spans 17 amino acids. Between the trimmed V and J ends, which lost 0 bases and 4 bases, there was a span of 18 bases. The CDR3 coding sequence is TGCGCCAGCAGCCAAGATCCGGGACGCGTGGGTCGAGAGACCCAGTACTTC. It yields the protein CASSQDPGRVGRETQYF.

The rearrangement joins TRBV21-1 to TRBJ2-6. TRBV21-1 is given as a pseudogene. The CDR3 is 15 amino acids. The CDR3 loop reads CASSKLVSGANVLTF. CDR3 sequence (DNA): TGTGCCAGCAGCAAACTGGTCTCTGGGGCCAACGTCCTGACTTTC.

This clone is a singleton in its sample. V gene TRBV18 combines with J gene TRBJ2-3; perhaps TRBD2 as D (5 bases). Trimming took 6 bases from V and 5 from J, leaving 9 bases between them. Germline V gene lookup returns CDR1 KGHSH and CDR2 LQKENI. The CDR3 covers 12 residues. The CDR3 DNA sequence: TGTGCCAGCTCCTTAAGCGGAGATACGCAGTATTTT. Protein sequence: CASSLSGDTQYF.

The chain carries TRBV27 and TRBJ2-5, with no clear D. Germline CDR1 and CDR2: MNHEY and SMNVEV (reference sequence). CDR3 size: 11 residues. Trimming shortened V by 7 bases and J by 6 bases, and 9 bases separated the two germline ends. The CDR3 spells CASTANKTQYF. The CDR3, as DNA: TGTGCCAGCACTGCAAATAAGACCCAGTACTTC.

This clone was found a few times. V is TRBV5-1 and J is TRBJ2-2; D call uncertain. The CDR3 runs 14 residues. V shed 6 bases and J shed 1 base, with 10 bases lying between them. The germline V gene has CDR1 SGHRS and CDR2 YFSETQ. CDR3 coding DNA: TGCGCCAGCACTGGCAGCCTGAACACCGGGGAGCTGTTTTTT. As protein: CASTGSLNTGELFF.

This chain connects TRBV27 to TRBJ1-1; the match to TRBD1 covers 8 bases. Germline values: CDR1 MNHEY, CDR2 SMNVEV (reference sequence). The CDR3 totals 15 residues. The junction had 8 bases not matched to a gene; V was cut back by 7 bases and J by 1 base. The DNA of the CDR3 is TGTGCCAGCATTCCTCCCGGGACAGGGAACACTGAAGCTTTCTTT. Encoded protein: CASIPPGTGNTEAFF.

CDR3 sequence (DNA): TGTGCCAGCAGATTGGTTGACAATGAGCAGTTCTTC. Translation gives CASRLVDNEQFF. This chain joins TRBV7-9 and TRBJ2-1; no firm D call. The germline gives CDR1 SEHNR, CDR2 FQNEAQ (reference sequence). The CDR3 loop spans 12 amino acids. The V end lost 6 bases, the J end lost 5 bases, and 8 bases lay between the germline ends.

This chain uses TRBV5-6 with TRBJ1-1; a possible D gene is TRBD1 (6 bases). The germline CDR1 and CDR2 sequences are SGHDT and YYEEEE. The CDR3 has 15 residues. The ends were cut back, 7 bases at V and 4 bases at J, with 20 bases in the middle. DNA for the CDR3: TGTGCCAGCGCAGCGGGCCGGGGGGCGGGCACTGAAGCTTTCTTT. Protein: CASAAGRGAGTEAFF. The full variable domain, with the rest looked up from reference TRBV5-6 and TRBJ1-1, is DAGVTQSPTHLIKTRGQQVTLRCSPKSGHDTVSWYQQALGQGPQFIFQYYEEEERQRGNFPDRFSGHQFPNYSSELNVNALLLGDSALYLCASAAGRGAGTEAFFGQGTRLTVV.

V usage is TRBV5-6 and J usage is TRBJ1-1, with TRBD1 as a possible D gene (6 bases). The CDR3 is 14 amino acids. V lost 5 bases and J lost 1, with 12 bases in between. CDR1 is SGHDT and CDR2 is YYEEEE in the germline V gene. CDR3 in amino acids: CASRRQAENTEAFF. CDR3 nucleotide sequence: TGTGCCAGCAGGAGACAGGCGGAGAACACTGAAGCTTTCTTT.

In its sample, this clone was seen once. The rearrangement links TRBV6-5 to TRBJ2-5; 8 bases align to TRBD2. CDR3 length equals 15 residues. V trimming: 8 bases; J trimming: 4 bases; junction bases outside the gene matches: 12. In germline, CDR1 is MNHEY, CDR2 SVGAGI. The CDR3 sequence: CASFGRGGRAETQYF. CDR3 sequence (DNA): TGTGCCAGCTTTGGGCGCGGGGGGCGAGCAGAGACCCAGTACTTC.

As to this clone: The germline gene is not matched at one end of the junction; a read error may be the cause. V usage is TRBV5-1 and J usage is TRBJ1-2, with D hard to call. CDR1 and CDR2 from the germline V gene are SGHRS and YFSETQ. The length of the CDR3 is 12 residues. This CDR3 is CASSLDNYGYTF. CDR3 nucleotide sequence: TGCGCCAGCAGTTTGGACAACTATGGCTACACCTTC.

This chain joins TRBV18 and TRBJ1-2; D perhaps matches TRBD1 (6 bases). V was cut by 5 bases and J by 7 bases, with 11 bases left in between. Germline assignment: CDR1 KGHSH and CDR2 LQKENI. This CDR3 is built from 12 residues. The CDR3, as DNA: TGTGCCAGCTCAAAGGGGGACGGTGGCTACACCTTC. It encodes CASSKGDGGYTF.

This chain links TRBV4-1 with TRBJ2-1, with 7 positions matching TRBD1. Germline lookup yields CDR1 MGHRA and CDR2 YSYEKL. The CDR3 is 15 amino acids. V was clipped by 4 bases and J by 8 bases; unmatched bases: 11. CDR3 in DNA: TGCGCCAGCAGCCTGACAGGGCTAGGGATAGATGAGCAGTTCTTC. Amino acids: CASSLTGLGIDEQFF.

The CDR3 sequence: CASSLGYEQYF. In DNA form, the CDR3 reads TGTGCCAGCAGCCTCGGGTACGAGCAGTACTTC. This rearrangement joins TRBV5-6 to TRBJ2-7; D is undetermined. Per the germline V gene, CDR1 is SGHDT and CDR2 is YYEEEE. This CDR3 spans 11 amino acids. The V end was cut by 4 bases, the J end by 4 bases, with 6 bases between.

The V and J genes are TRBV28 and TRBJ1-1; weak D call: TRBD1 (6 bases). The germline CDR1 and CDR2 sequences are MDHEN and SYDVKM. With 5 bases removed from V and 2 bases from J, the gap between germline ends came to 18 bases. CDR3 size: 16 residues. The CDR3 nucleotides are TGTGCCAGCAGTCCGAGGGGAGGGGGGGAAAACACTGAAGCTTTCTTT. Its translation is CASSPRGGGENTEAFF.

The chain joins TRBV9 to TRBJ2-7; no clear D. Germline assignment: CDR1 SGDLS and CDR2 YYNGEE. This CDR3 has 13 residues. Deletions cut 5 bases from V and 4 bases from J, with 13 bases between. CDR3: CASSRSLEYEQYF. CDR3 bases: TGTGCCAGCAGTCGGTCCTTGGAATACGAGCAGTACTTC.

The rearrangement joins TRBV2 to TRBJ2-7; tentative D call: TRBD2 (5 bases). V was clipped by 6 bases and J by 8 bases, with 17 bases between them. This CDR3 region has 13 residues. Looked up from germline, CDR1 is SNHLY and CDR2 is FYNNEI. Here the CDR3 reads CASRILQSGKQYF. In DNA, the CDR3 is TGTGCCAGCAGGATCCTTCAGTCGGGGAAGCAGTACTTC.